Each of the 3 T cell receptor beta chains below was sequenced from the same sample in a study of blood T cell repertoires in COVID-19. Method: immunoSEQ multiplex PCR; TCRdb's copy keeps in-frame clones and lacks some. Counted here are about 130,000 clones, approximately 86% occurring once; the ten biggest clones make up 15% to 20%. Sequencing used peripheral blood. These receptors all come from a woman in her forties or fifties who had recovered from COVID-19.

This chain joins TRBV11-3 and TRBJ2-5; TRBD2 agrees at 10 bases. CDR1 and CDR2 (germline): SGHNT, YENEEA. The junction had 16 bases not matched to a gene; V was cut back by 5 bases and J by 4 bases. This CDR3 spans 18 amino acids. The DNA of the CDR3 is TGTGCCAGCAGCACACCCGGGACTAGCGAGGGGTCTGGAGAGACCCAGTACTTC. Translated: CASSTPGTSEGSGETQYF.

The chain joins TRBV10-1 to TRBJ1-4; weak D call: TRBD1 (6 bases). V lost 3 bases and J 7 bases, leaving 15 bases between the germline ends. The CDR3 contains 15 residues. Germline values: CDR1 WNHNN, CDR2 SYGVQD (reference sequence). CDR3 in DNA: TGCGCCAGCAGTGAAGGAATCGGGGGGGCTGAAAAACTGTTTTTT. Translating it yields CASSEGIGGAEKLFF.

The rearrangement links TRBV5-1 to TRBJ2-1, with TRBD2 matching over 7 bases. The CDR3 is 16 residues long. The germline V gene has CDR1 SGHRS and CDR2 YFSETQ. The V segment lost 4 bases and the J segment 10 bases; nucleotides outside the gene matches: 17. For the CDR3, the DNA is TGCGCCAGCAGCGCCGCAGGGAGCGGGGCCTTAGAGGAGCAGTTCTTC. It translates to CASSAAGSGALEEQFF.